A selection of T cell receptor beta chains follows, all from one sample in a study of shared clonotypes between healthy human individuals. The method was immunoSEQ multiplex PCR; TCRdb's version includes in-frame clones alone and lacks a portion of them. The sample has about half a million clones, over 75% seen once. Sequencing was done on a sample of PBMCs. The receptors were gathered from a middle-aged woman in good health. Some clones in this sample may be carry-over from other donors' samples. The CDR3 runs from the conserved cysteine through the conserved F or W. The order of the fields is CDR3 DNA, CDR3 protein, V gene, clone size, D gene, J gene. The D gene is left open where the match is weak. Size is omitted from some rows. Given values are once, few, many or a class for expanded clones.

TGTGCCAGCAGCCCCATACCGACAGGGGGTCAGCCCCAGCATTTT CASSPIPTGGQPQHF TRBV4-2 NA TRBD1 TRBJ1-5
TGTGCCAGCAGCTTAGTAACGGGAGGCCGATACAATGAGCAGTTCTTC CASSLVTGGRYNEQFF TRBV7-2 NA TRBD2 TRBJ2-1
TGTGCCAGCTCACCCGGGACTAAAGAGACCCAGTACTTC CASSPGTKETQYF TRBV18 NA TRBD2 TRBJ2-5
TGCGCCAGCAGCCTAAGACAGGGGGCCACCTACGAGCAGTACTTC CASSLRQGATYEQYF TRBV10-2 NA TRBD1 TRBJ2-7
TGTGCCTGGAGTGTAGGTCTCCACTCCTACGAGCAGTACTTC CAWSVGLHSYEQYF TRBV30 NA NA TRBJ2-7
TGTGCCAGCAGCCTCGGGATTTCTCGGACGGATACGCAGTATTTT CASSLGISRTDTQYF TRBV7-9 NA NA TRBJ2-3
TGTGCCAGCAGCTTAAAGCGGGACTTCACCGGGGAGCTGTTTTTT CASSLKRDFTGELFF TRBV7-9 NA TRBD2 TRBJ2-2
TGTGCCATCAGTGAGGCTAGGGGAGACGAGCAGTACTTC CAISEARGDEQYF TRBV10-3 NA NA TRBJ2-7
TGTGCCAGCAGTTTTTCCCTAGCCAAAAACATTCAGTACTTC CASSFSLAKNIQYF TRBV28 NA NA TRBJ2-4
TGCGCCAGCAGCCGGACTAGCGGGACTGTTGGGAATGAGCAGTTCTTC CASSRTSGTVGNEQFF TRBV23-1 NA TRBD2 TRBJ2-1
TGTGCCAGCAGCCCGGGACTCACGAACACCGGGGAGCTGTTTTTT CASSPGLTNTGELFF TRBV6-5 NA NA TRBJ2-2
TGTGCCAGCAGCTTAGGCAGGGGGACCACTGAAGCTTTCTTT CASSLGRGTTEAFF TRBV7-9 NA TRBD1 TRBJ1-1
TGTGCCAGCAGCTTAGCCGGGACAGGGAACGAGCAGTACTTC CASSLAGTGNEQYF TRBV11-3 NA TRBD1 TRBJ2-7
TGTGCCACCAGCAGACCAGCGGGGGAGCAGTACTTC CATSRPAGEQYF TRBV15 NA TRBD2 TRBJ2-7
TGTGCCAGCACCCCCGAGGGGGCGTTTTATGAAAAACTGTTTTTT CASTPEGAFYEKLFF TRBV7-2 NA TRBD1 TRBJ1-4
TGTGCCAGCAGTACGGAAAGCAATGAGCAGTTCTTC CASSTESNEQFF TRBV2 NA NA TRBJ2-1
TGTGCCAGCAGCACGCCCGGGACCTATGGCTACACCTTC CASSTPGTYGYTF TRBV2 NA NA TRBJ1-2
TGTGCCAGCAGTGAGTCAGCGGGAGGAGCGGGTGAGCAGTTCTTC CASSESAGGAGEQFF TRBV6-4 NA TRBD2 TRBJ2-1
TGCAGCGTTGAAGGAATTAGGGGAGGGACCCAGTACTTC CSVEGIRGGTQYF TRBV29-1 NA NA TRBJ2-5
TGTGCCAGCAGCTTGGGGACAGGGGGAGCCTATGGCTACACCTTC CASSLGTGGAYGYTF TRBV7-2 NA TRBD1 TRBJ1-2
TGTGCCAGCAGTTCTACCCGGACAGGTCTCTCCTACGAGCAGTACTTC CASSSTRTGLSYEQYF TRBV28 few TRBD1 TRBJ2-7
TGTGCCAGCAGCGTAGTATCGGGCTTTAGCACAGATACGCAGTATTTT CASSVVSGFSTDTQYF TRBV9 NA NA TRBJ2-3
TGTGCCACCAGCAGAGGTCGCGGGACCGGTTCCTACGAGCAGTACTTC CATSRGRGTGSYEQYF TRBV15 many NA TRBJ2-7
TGTGCCAGCAGCGCCCGGCGTTTAGCGGGGGCTTCCTACAATGAGCAGTTCTTC CASSARRLAGASYNEQFF TRBV11-2 NA TRBD2 TRBJ2-1
TGTGCCAGCAGCGTAAGCCCACCTGGGACTAGCCACAATGAGCAGTTCTTC CASSVSPPGTSHNEQFF TRBV9 NA TRBD2 TRBJ2-1
TGCGCCAGCAGCTTGCAGGGTAGCACTGAAGCTTTCTTT CASSLQGSTEAFF TRBV5-1 NA NA TRBJ1-1
TGCGCCAGCAGTCCCGAGGATCTTAGCAATCAGCCCCAGCATTTT CASSPEDLSNQPQHF TRBV23-1 NA NA TRBJ1-5
TGTGCCAGCTCACCACCGCTAGCGGGAGGGTACGAGCAGTACTTC CASSPPLAGGYEQYF TRBV18 NA TRBD2 TRBJ2-7
TGCGCCAGCAGCGGGACAGGAGGATCCAATGAGCAGTTCTTC CASSGTGGSNEQFF TRBV5-1 NA TRBD1 TRBJ2-1
TGTGCCAGCAGCGTAGCCTCGACAATGGCCCTCTACGAGCAGTACTTC CASSVASTMALYEQYF TRBV9 NA NA TRBJ2-7
TGTGCCAGCAGCTTGCGTACGGGAGCCAGAGAGACCCAGTACTTC CASSLRTGARETQYF TRBV5-6 NA NA TRBJ2-5
TGTGCCAGTAGCCCTTGGATGAGCAATCAGCCCCAGCATTTT CASSPWMSNQPQHF TRBV19 once NA TRBJ1-5
TGTGCCAGCATCCCGGGACAGGGATACGAGCAGTACTTC CASIPGQGYEQYF TRBV6-1 NA TRBD1 TRBJ2-7
TGTGCCAGCAGTTCCCTCACTAGCGGAGGAGGGTACGAGCAGTACTTC CASSSLTSGGGYEQYF TRBV27 once TRBD2 TRBJ2-7
TGTGCCAGCAGCCTGATGGTGGGAGCCGACGAGCAGTACTTC CASSLMVGADEQYF TRBV7-2 NA NA TRBJ2-7
TGTGCCAGCAGTTCCCCCCGGGGCTACTCTGGAAACACCATATATTTT CASSSPRGYSGNTIYF TRBV28 NA NA TRBJ1-3
TGTGCCAGCGGCAAGGGGATGAACACTGAAGATTTCTTT CASGKGMNTEDFF TRBV9 once NA TRBJ1-1
TGTGCCAGCAGTGACGGACTAGCGTCCAATGAGCAGTTCTTC CASSDGLASNEQFF TRBV6-4 NA TRBD2 TRBJ2-1
TGTGCCAGCAGCGTCACAGGGGGCGGAGGTGAAAAACTGTTTTTT CASSVTGGGGEKLFF TRBV9 NA TRBD1 TRBJ1-4
TGTGCCAGCAGCTTGGGACAGGGCTCCTACAATGAGCAGTTCTTC CASSLGQGSYNEQFF TRBV7-2 NA TRBD1 TRBJ2-1
TGCAGCGCTACCGGGAGTCAGGGATCCTACGAGCAGTACTTC CSATGSQGSYEQYF TRBV29-1 NA NA TRBJ2-7
TGTGCCAGCCTACTGGCCCCCGCGGAGTATGGCTACACCTTC CASLLAPAEYGYTF TRBV9 NA NA TRBJ1-2
TGTGCCAGCAGCCAAGCCGAGACTAACTATGGCTACACCTTC CASSQAETNYGYTF TRBV4-2 NA NA TRBJ1-2
TGCGCCAGCAGCTTCGGGACAGGGAGAATTGAACTGTTTTTT CASSFGTGRIELFF TRBV5-1 NA TRBD1 TRBJ1-4
TGCGCCAGCAGCTTGGAAGGGACAGGGGGCACTGAAGCTTTCTTT CASSLEGTGGTEAFF TRBV5-1 few TRBD1 TRBJ1-1
TGTGCCAGCGGACGGGTTTGGGCTGAAGCTTTCTTT CASGRVWAEAFF TRBV27 NA NA TRBJ1-1
TGTGCCAGCACGGAGACGGAGCGGGAGATCGTGGAGACCCAGTACTTC CASTETEREIVETQYF TRBV6-6 many TRBD2 TRBJ2-5
TGTGCCAGCAGTTCGGGACAGACCTACGAGCAGTACTTC CASSSGQTYEQYF TRBV27 NA TRBD1 TRBJ2-7
TGTGCCATCAGTGCCGACAGGGGCCGAAACAATGAGCAGTTCTTC CAISADRGRNNEQFF TRBV10-3 few TRBD1 TRBJ2-1
TGTGCCAGCAGTTGGACAGGGGGCTCCTATAATTCACCCCTCCACTTT CASSWTGGSYNSPLHF TRBV27 once TRBD1 TRBJ1-6
TGTGCCAGCAGTTCAACCGGGACTGGGGGATATATTCAGTACTTC CASSSTGTGGYIQYF TRBV28 NA NA TRBJ2-4
TGTGCCAGCAGCTTAGTTGCATTCTCTGGAAACACCATATATTTT CASSLVAFSGNTIYF TRBV7-8 NA NA TRBJ1-3
TGTGCCACCAGCAGAGACAGGGTGGTAGGCTACGAGCAGTACTTC CATSRDRVVGYEQYF TRBV15 NA NA TRBJ2-7
TGTGCCAGCAGTGACTTCATCGGGACAGGGGTAGAGTCCTACGAGCAGTACTTC CASSDFIGTGVESYEQYF TRBV6-1 NA TRBD1 TRBJ2-7
TGCGCCAGCAGCTTCGGACAGGGAAGTGAAAAACTGTTTTTT CASSFGQGSEKLFF TRBV5-1 NA TRBD1 TRBJ1-4
TGTGCCAGCAGTTATGGGACTAGCGGGGGCACAGATACGCAGTATTTT CASSYGTSGGTDTQYF TRBV6-5 once TRBD2 TRBJ2-3
TGTGCCAGCAGTTCTACAGGGGACTCTTGGCTCGAGCAGTACTTC CASSSTGDSWLEQYF TRBV28 NA NA TRBJ2-7
TGTGCCAGCAGCTTAGGGTCGGGAGGCGAGCAGTACTTC CASSLGSGGEQYF TRBV11-3 NA TRBD2 TRBJ2-7
TGTGCCAGCACTCAGACACGGTTGGATACGCAGTATTTT CASTQTRLDTQYF TRBV6-6 NA NA TRBJ2-3